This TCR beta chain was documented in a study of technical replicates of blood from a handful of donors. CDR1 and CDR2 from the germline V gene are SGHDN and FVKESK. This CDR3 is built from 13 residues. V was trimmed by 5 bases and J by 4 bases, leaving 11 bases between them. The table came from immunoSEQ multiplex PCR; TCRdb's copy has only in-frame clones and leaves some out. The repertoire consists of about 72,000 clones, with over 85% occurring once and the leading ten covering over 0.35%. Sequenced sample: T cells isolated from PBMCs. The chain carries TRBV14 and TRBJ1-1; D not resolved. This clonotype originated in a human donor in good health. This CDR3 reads CASSLWGGTEAFF. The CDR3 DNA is TGTGCCAGCAGCTTATGGGGAGGCACTGAAGCTTTCTTT.